These T cell receptor beta chains were read from a single sample in a study of molecular identifiers for immune sequencing clone quantification. Each CDR3 protein gets one entry after TCRdb re-called the PCR reads with MiXCR. The table shows 60,000 to 65,000 distinct CDR3 sequences, with under 20% occurring only once. Sequencing was done on a sample of naive CD8+ T cells from blood, with Jurkat cell RNA spiked in. The receptors here all came from a human donor in good health. Some libraries in this study had Jurkat cell RNA spiked in. The CDR3 runs from the conserved cysteine through the conserved F or W. D genes are given only for firm matches. Rows may omit the clone size; those that give it use once, few, many or a size class.

D gene: NA; J gene: TRBJ2-5; V gene: TRBV24-1; clone size: NA; CDR3 protein: CATSDREQETQYF; CDR3 DNA: TGTGCCACCAGTGATCGAGAGCAAGAGACCCAGTACTTC
D gene: NA; J gene: TRBJ2-5; V gene: TRBV11-2; clone size: many; CDR3 protein: CASSARFQETQYF; CDR3 DNA: TGTGCCAGCAGCGCCCGGTTCCAAGAGACCCAGTACTTC
D gene: NA; J gene: TRBJ2-1; V gene: TRBV4-3; clone size: few; CDR3 protein: CASSQDLSRVGYNEQFF; CDR3 DNA: TGCGCCAGCAGCCAAGATCTGAGTCGGGTGGGGTACAATGAGCAGTTCTTC
D gene: TRBD2; J gene: TRBJ2-1; V gene: TRBV6-5; clone size: NA; CDR3 protein: CASRPLAGVINEQFF; CDR3 DNA: TGTGCCAGCAGGCCCCTAGCGGGAGTTATTAATGAGCAGTTCTTC
D gene: TRBD1; J gene: TRBJ1-1; V gene: TRBV6-2/TRBV6-3; clone size: many; CDR3 protein: CASSQWTGAMNTEAFF; CDR3 DNA: TGTGCCAGCAGTCAATGGACAGGGGCAATGAACACTGAAGCTTTCTTT
D gene: TRBD1; J gene: TRBJ2-2; V gene: TRBV6-5; clone size: many; CDR3 protein: CASTGQEGTGGTGELFF; CDR3 DNA: TGTGCCAGCACCGGGCAAGAGGGGACAGGGGGAACCGGGGAGCTGTTTTTT
D gene: TRBD1; J gene: TRBJ2-7; V gene: TRBV13; clone size: NA; CDR3 protein: CASSSTGTGGYEQYF; CDR3 DNA: TGTGCCAGCAGCTCAACCGGGACAGGGGGTTACGAGCAGTACTTC
D gene: TRBD1; J gene: TRBJ2-7; V gene: TRBV4-2; clone size: many; CDR3 protein: CASSPSGTGTYEQYF; CDR3 DNA: TGTGCCAGCAGCCCAAGCGGGACAGGGACCTACGAGCAGTACTTC
D gene: NA; J gene: TRBJ2-7; V gene: TRBV20-1; clone size: NA; CDR3 protein: CSADRQDIYEQYF; CDR3 DNA: TGCAGTGCTGACCGGCAGGACATTTACGAGCAGTACTTC
D gene: NA; J gene: TRBJ2-7; V gene: TRBV7-9; clone size: few; CDR3 protein: CASSLSSGSSHYEQYF; CDR3 DNA: TGTGCCAGCAGCTTAAGCAGTGGTAGTTCCCACTACGAGCAGTACTTC
D gene: NA; J gene: TRBJ1-5; V gene: TRBV15; clone size: many; CDR3 protein: CATSRDRPISQPQHF; CDR3 DNA: TGTGCCACCAGCAGAGATCGGCCGATTAGTCAGCCCCAGCATTTT
D gene: TRBD1; J gene: TRBJ1-2; V gene: TRBV12-3/TRBV12-4; clone size: NA; CDR3 protein: CASSKAGTGSLCTF; CDR3 DNA: TGTGCCAGCAGTAAAGCCGGGACAGGGTCTCTATGCACCTTC
D gene: NA; J gene: TRBJ2-7; V gene: TRBV11-2; clone size: many; CDR3 protein: CASSPSFTGSSYEQYF; CDR3 DNA: TGTGCCAGCAGCCCCTCCTTTACTGGGTCCTCCTACGAGCAGTACTTC
D gene: NA; J gene: TRBJ1-1; V gene: TRBV24-1; clone size: many; CDR3 protein: CATRAFNQPEAFF; CDR3 DNA: TGTGCCACCAGGGCATTTAACCAGCCTGAAGCTTTCTTT
D gene: TRBD2; J gene: TRBJ2-1; V gene: TRBV5-6; clone size: NA; CDR3 protein: CASSSMTSGIPSYNEQFF; CDR3 DNA: TGTGCCAGCAGCTCAATGACTAGCGGGATCCCCTCCTACAATGAGCAGTTCTTC
D gene: NA; J gene: TRBJ2-2; V gene: TRBV30; clone size: many; CDR3 protein: CAWMALYTGELFF; CDR3 DNA: TGTGCCTGGATGGCTCTATATACCGGGGAGCTGTTTTTT
D gene: NA; J gene: TRBJ1-1; V gene: TRBV4-3; clone size: many; CDR3 protein: CASSQGEGVTEAFF; CDR3 DNA: TGCGCCAGCAGCCAAGGAGAGGGCGTGACTGAAGCTTTCTTT
D gene: TRBD1; J gene: TRBJ2-7; V gene: TRBV5-4; clone size: many; CDR3 protein: CASSLTGRGLSYEQYF; CDR3 DNA: TGTGCCAGCAGCTTGACGGGCAGGGGGTTATCCTACGAGCAGTACTTC
D gene: NA; J gene: TRBJ2-7; V gene: TRBV14; clone size: many; CDR3 protein: CASSRGQLYEQYF; CDR3 DNA: TGTGCCAGCAGCCGCGGACAGCTCTACGAGCAGTACTTC
D gene: TRBD1; J gene: TRBJ1-4; V gene: TRBV18; clone size: NA; CDR3 protein: CASSPLDRADEKLFF; CDR3 DNA: TGTGCCAGCTCACCCTTGGACAGGGCCGATGAGAAACTGTTTTTT
D gene: NA; J gene: TRBJ2-7; V gene: TRBV7-3; clone size: many; CDR3 protein: CASSPDGGYEQYF; CDR3 DNA: TGTGCCAGCAGCCCTGATGGGGGCTACGAGCAGTACTTC
D gene: NA; J gene: TRBJ2-1; V gene: TRBV6-6; clone size: many; CDR3 protein: CASSYLVSLGGPDEQFF; CDR3 DNA: TGTGCCAGCAGTTATCTGGTATCTCTTGGGGGGCCGGATGAGCAGTTCTTC
D gene: TRBD2; J gene: TRBJ2-5; V gene: TRBV27; clone size: many; CDR3 protein: CASSSLTGGPQETQYF; CDR3 DNA: TGTGCCAGCAGTAGTTTGACGGGAGGACCCCAAGAGACCCAGTACTTC
D gene: TRBD2; J gene: TRBJ2-1; V gene: TRBV6-2/TRBV6-3; clone size: NA; CDR3 protein: CASSIAGGSSYNEQFF; CDR3 DNA: TGTGCCAGCAGCATAGCGGGAGGGAGCTCCTACAATGAGCAGTTCTTC
D gene: NA; J gene: TRBJ2-3; V gene: TRBV20-1; clone size: many; CDR3 protein: CSSPRGGRDDTQYF; CDR3 DNA: TGCAGTAGCCCCAGGGGGGGTCGGGACGATACGCAGTATTTT
D gene: TRBD1; J gene: TRBJ2-3; V gene: TRBV7-3; clone size: many; CDR3 protein: CASSLMGQGRMSADTQYF; CDR3 DNA: TGTGCCAGCAGCTTAATGGGACAGGGAAGAATGAGCGCAGATACGCAGTATTTT
D gene: NA; J gene: TRBJ2-1; V gene: TRBV6-5; clone size: few; CDR3 protein: CASSYLVGPYNEQFF; CDR3 DNA: TGTGCCAGCAGTTACTTGGTAGGGCCCTACAATGAGCAGTTCTTC
D gene: NA; J gene: TRBJ2-1; V gene: TRBV7-9; clone size: many; CDR3 protein: CASSSSSRGYNEQFF; CDR3 DNA: TGTGCCAGCAGCTCAAGCAGTCGCGGATACAATGAGCAGTTCTTC
D gene: NA; J gene: TRBJ1-2; V gene: TRBV29-1; clone size: many; CDR3 protein: CSSRSILDYGYTF; CDR3 DNA: TGCAGCTCGAGGTCCATCCTCGACTATGGCTACACCTTC
D gene: NA; J gene: TRBJ2-3; V gene: TRBV7-8; clone size: NA; CDR3 protein: CASSLVRLVTPSTDTRYF; CDR3 DNA: TGTGCCAGCAGCTTAGTCCGACTAGTGACTCCAAGTACAGATACGCGGTATTTT
D gene: TRBD1; J gene: TRBJ2-7; V gene: TRBV2; clone size: many; CDR3 protein: CAGQGASYEQYF; CDR3 DNA: TGTGCCGGACAGGGGGCATCCTACGAGCAGTACTTC
D gene: NA; J gene: TRBJ2-2; V gene: TRBV24-1; clone size: many; CDR3 protein: CATSDNSLWDTGELFF; CDR3 DNA: TGTGCCACCAGTGACAACTCACTCTGGGACACCGGGGAGCTGTTTTTT
D gene: NA; J gene: TRBJ1-1; V gene: TRBV15; clone size: NA; CDR3 protein: CATSSPPQAGLNTEAFF; CDR3 DNA: TGTGCCACCAGCTCCCCGCCCCAAGCAGGTCTGAACACTGAAGCTTTCTTT
D gene: NA; J gene: TRBJ1-5; V gene: TRBV3-1; clone size: many; CDR3 protein: CASSQDGRASNQPQHF; CDR3 DNA: TGTGCCAGCAGCCAAGATGGCAGGGCGAGCAATCAGCCCCAGCATTTT
D gene: NA; J gene: TRBJ1-5; V gene: TRBV21-1; clone size: many; CDR3 protein: CASSKKVAQADGNQPQHF; CDR3 DNA: TGTGCCAGCAGCAAAAAGGTGGCTCAGGCGGACGGCAATCAGCCCCAGCATTTT
D gene: TRBD1; J gene: TRBJ1-5; V gene: TRBV2; clone size: many; CDR3 protein: CASRDRGSNQPQHF; CDR3 DNA: TGTGCCAGCAGAGACAGGGGTAGCAATCAGCCCCAGCATTTT